This T cell receptor beta chain was sequenced during a study of T-cell reconstitution after alpha-beta-depleted transplantation in children. With 7 bases clipped from V and 0 bases from J, the junction kept 12 bases outside the gene matches. The CDR3 extends over 18 amino acids. Unique molecular identifiers were incorporated during preparation of the TCRbeta library. MiXCR, run by TCRdb on the PCR reads, gives a single entry per CDR3 protein. The table lists hundreds of thousands of distinct CDR3 sequences, roughly 23% of them singletons, with roughly 14% in the top ten. On this clonotype: Antigen: not known.

Study-level points and caveats: The study traced high day-60 TCRbeta diversity in some patients to surviving recipient T cells and thymic progenitors. About two months after transplant, alpha-beta T cells reportedly came from several hundred expanded graft clones. T-cell numbers and diversity one year post-transplant derived largely from freshly generated T cells.

This clonotype originated in a boy under two years old who had a stem cell transplant for acute myeloid leukemia, so the T cells may come from the graft donor. The chain has TRBV12-3 or TRBV12-4 and TRBJ2-6, with TRBD1 matching 7 bases. The input for sequencing was PBMCs, mostly from graft donor cells, taken 360 days after TCRalphabeta/CD19-depleted stem cell transplant. CDR3 region: CASTIDRAPISGANVLTF. The CDR3 DNA is TGTGCCAGCACCATTGACAGGGCCCCTATCTCTGGGGCCAACGTCCTGACTTTC.